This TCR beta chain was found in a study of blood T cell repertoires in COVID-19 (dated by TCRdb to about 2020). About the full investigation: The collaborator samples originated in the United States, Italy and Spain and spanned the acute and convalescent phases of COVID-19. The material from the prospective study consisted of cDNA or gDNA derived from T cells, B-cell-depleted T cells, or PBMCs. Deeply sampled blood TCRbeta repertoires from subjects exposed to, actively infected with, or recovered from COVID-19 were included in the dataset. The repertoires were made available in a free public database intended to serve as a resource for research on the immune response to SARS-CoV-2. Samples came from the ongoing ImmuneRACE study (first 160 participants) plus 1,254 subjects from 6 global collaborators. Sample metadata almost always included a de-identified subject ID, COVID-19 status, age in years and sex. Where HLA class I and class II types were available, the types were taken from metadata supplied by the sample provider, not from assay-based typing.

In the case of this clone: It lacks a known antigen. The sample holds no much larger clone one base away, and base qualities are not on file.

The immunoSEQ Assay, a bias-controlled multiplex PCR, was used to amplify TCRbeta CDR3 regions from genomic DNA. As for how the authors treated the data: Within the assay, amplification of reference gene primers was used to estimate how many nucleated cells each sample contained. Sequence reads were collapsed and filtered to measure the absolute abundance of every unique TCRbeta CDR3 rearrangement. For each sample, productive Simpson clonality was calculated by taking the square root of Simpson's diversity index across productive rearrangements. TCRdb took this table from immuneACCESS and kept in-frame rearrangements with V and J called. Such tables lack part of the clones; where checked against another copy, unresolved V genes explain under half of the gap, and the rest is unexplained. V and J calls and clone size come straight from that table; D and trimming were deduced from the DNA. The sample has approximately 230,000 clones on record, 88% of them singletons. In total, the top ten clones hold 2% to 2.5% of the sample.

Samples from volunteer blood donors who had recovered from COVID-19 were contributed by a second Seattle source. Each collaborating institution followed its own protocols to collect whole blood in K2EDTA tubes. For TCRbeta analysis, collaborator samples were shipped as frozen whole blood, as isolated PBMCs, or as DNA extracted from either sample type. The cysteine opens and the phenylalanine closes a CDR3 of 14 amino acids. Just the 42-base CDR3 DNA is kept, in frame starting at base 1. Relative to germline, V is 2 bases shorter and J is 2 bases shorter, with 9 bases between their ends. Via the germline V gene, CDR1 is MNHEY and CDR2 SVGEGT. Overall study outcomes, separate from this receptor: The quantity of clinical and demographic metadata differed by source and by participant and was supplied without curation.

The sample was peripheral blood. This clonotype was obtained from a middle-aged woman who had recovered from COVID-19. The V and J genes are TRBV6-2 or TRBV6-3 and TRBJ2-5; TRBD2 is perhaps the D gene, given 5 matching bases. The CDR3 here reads CASSYPGRQETQYF. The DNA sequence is TGTGCCAGCAGTTACCCGGGAAGACAAGAGACCCAGTACTTC.